The present T cell receptor (beta chain) was sequenced within a study of CD4+ T cells in melanoma. Whole-study findings and limits: A reported correlation linked neoantigen-specific CD4+ T cells to CD8+, macrophage and B cell function. Neoantigen-specific CD4+ T cells in melanoma reportedly had diverse differentiation states.

Looked up from germline, CDR1 is LNHDA and CDR2 is SQIVND (reference sequence). V dropped 4 bases and J dropped 6; count of bases not matched to a gene: 6. The CDR3 runs to 16 residues. Concerning this clone itself: The antigen is unknown.

Some clones are missing from TCRdb's copy, which holds only in-frame ones; the method was immunoSEQ multiplex PCR. The table records roughly 15,000 clones, roughly two thirds of them present only once. What was sequenced was cells from a culture (not recorded whether cultured in vitro). The sequence was obtained from a human donor with melanoma. V usage is TRBV19 and J usage is TRBJ2-3, with 14 bases identical to TRBD2. The chain's CDR3 is CASSKPGLAGVDTQYF. The CDR3 DNA reads as TGTGCCAGTAGTAAACCGGGACTAGCGGGGGTTGATACGCAGTATTTT.